The T cell receptor (beta chain) under discussion was sequenced for a study of T cell responses to AZD1222 COVID-19 vaccine. Study outcomes and limitations: White British ancestry dominated among donors, who included more females, and clonal diversity was possibly underestimated. Nearly half of the spike-specific TCRs reportedly recognize variant regions that carry no mutations.

TCRdb keeps only in-frame clones here, not all; method: immunoSEQ multiplex PCR. This sample carries about 130,000 clones, approximately 93% of them seen once, and the ten largest clones take approximately 3.4%. To note about this clone: Its target is unknown.

This clonotype originated in an adult in good health. The material was peripheral blood, obtained on day 0 of AZD1222 vaccination.

The CDR3 region is CATATCIDRNQPQHF. CDR3 nucleotide sequence: TGTGCCACTGCCACATGTATCGACAGGAATCAGCCCCAGCATTTT. The V call is TRBV24-1, the J call TRBJ1-5, with TRBD1 as a possible D gene (6 bases). V dropped 10 bases and J dropped 4 bases, with 19 bases sitting between them. Germline V gives CDR1 KGHDR, CDR2 SFDVKD. The CDR3 is 15 amino acids.